This passage covers 17 T cell receptor beta chains from one sample sequenced in a study of OX40 agonist ivuxolimab in advanced cancers. Libraries were prepared through the immunoSEQ multiplex PCR assay. Held by TCRdb, this immuneACCESS table contains in-frame sequences only and omits some clones. Under half of the omission traces to an unresolved V gene where checked; the cause of the rest is unknown. The sample table contains tens of thousands of clones; only one count was recorded for 91% of them. Approximately 18% of the sample rests with the top ten. Sample: CD4+ or CD8+ T cells sorted from blood, taken in a trial of the OX40 agonist ivuxolimab. The receptors derive from an adult with an advanced solid tumor such as melanoma, head and neck, liver or kidney cancer.

This clone was seen just once. This sequence joins TRBV2 and TRBJ2-2, with 7 bases matching TRBD2. CDR1 is SNHLY and CDR2 is FYNNEI in the germline V gene. This CDR3 is 13 amino acids long. V was pared by 5 bases and J by 7 bases, with 4 bases of the junction left unmatched. CDR3 in DNA: TGTGCCAGCAGTAGCGGGGAGGTCGGGGAGCTGTTTTTT. Translation gives CASSSGEVGELFF.

The CDR3 spells CASSTQGAGADTQYF. The CDR3 DNA sequence: TGTGCCAGCAGCACACAGGGGGCTGGTGCAGATACGCAGTATTTT. V and J are TRBV6-5 and TRBJ2-3; 9 positions agree with TRBD1. The CDR3 is made up of 15 amino acids. Germline values: CDR1 MNHEY, CDR2 SVGAGI. The V segment lost 6 bases and the J segment 4 bases; nucleotides outside the gene matches: 8.

The chain links TRBV6-5 to TRBJ1-3; 9 bases agree with TRBD1. The germline gives CDR1 MNHEY, CDR2 SVGAGI. With 5 bases clipped from V and 4 bases from J, the junction kept 0 bases outside the gene matches. The CDR3 consists of 13 residues. CDR3 nucleotides: TGTGCCAGCAGTGGGACAGGGGGAAACACCATATATTTT. Encoded protein: CASSGTGGNTIYF.

The chain carries TRBV27 and TRBJ2-7; a possible D gene is TRBD2 (6 bases). CDR3 length: 14 amino acids. CDR1 and CDR2 from the germline V gene are MNHEY and SMNVEV (reference sequence). Trimming removed 7 bases from V and 0 bases from J, with 13 bases in between. CDR3 region: CASMDTGSSYEQYF. The CDR3, as DNA: TGTGCCAGCATGGACACCGGGAGCTCCTACGAGCAGTACTTC.

In its sample, this clone was seen a few times. The chain uses TRBV4-2 and TRBJ2-3; 10 nucleotides line up with TRBD2. Germline assignment: CDR1 LGHNA and CDR2 YNFKEQ. V trimming: 4 bases; J trimming: 4 bases; junction bases outside the gene matches: 14. The CDR3 totals 18 residues. The CDR3: CASSPQGSGGAVADTQYF. The DNA for the CDR3 is TGTGCCAGCAGCCCCCAAGGGAGCGGGGGGGCCGTTGCAGATACGCAGTATTTT.

The V and J genes are TRBV4-2 and TRBJ1-1; no clear D gene. With 5 bases removed from V and 6 bases from J, the gap between germline ends came to 13 bases. The CDR3 covers 13 residues. The V gene's germline CDR1 is LGHNA and CDR2 YNFKEQ. CDR3 region: CASSLTPSAEAFF. The CDR3, as DNA: TGTGCCAGCAGCTTAACACCTTCCGCTGAAGCTTTCTTT.

The DNA for the CDR3 is TGTGCCAGCAGCTCCGGAGGGAATTCACCCCTCCACTTT. Its protein product is CASSSGGNSPLHF. The V call is TRBV11-2, the J call TRBJ1-6; D gene unclear. The germline CDR1 and CDR2 sequences are SGHAT and FQNNGV. V was clipped by 4 bases and J by 7 bases, with 8 bases between them. The CDR3 contains 13 residues.

The chain combines TRBV6-6 with TRBJ2-2; D is uncertain. CDR1 MNHNY and CDR2 SVGAGI come from the germline V gene (reference sequence). V gave up 2 bases and J gave up 3 bases, with 4 bases separating them. The length of the CDR3 is 13 residues. The chain's CDR3 is CASSYGDTGELFF. CDR3 coding DNA: TGTGCCAGCAGTTACGGGGACACCGGGGAGCTGTTTTTT.

On this clone: A junction boundary mismatches the germline segment, possibly from a read error. The sample carries other DNA sequences with the same CDR3. The chain employs TRBV2 and TRBJ1-5; 8 bases are a match to TRBD1. Germline V gene lookup returns CDR1 SNHLY and CDR2 FYNNEI. There are 14 residues in the CDR3. CDR3 bases: TGTGCCAGCAGCGAAGGGACAGGTCTTCAGCCCCAGCATTTT. Residues: CASSEGTGLQPQHF.

The chain employs TRBV27 and TRBJ2-7; 12 positions match TRBD2. Trimming took 6 bases from V and 6 from J; bases not matched to a gene: 6. The CDR3 spans 14 residues. Germline assignment: CDR1 MNHEY and CDR2 SMNVEV (reference sequence). CDR3 sequence (DNA): TGTGCCAGCAGAACTAGCGGGGGGATTTCCGAGCAGTACTTC. It specifies CASRTSGGISEQYF.

V is TRBV5-8 and J is TRBJ2-1; 14 nucleotides line up with TRBD2. The CDR3 is 15 amino acids. Germline CDR1 reads SGHTS; CDR2 reads YDEGEE. V gave up 4 bases and J gave up 9 bases; unmatched junction bases: 6. DNA of the CDR3: TGTGCCAGCAGCCAGGGACTAGCGGGGGAAGCTGAGCAGTTCTTC. Translation gives CASSQGLAGEAEQFF.

The chain uses TRBV5-1 and TRBJ2-3, with 11 positions matching TRBD2. CDR3 length: 15 residues. V was clipped by 4 bases and J by 5 bases; unmatched bases: 6. Germline V gene data show CDR1 as SGHRS and CDR2 as YFSETQ. This CDR3 is CASSLPSGGIDTQYF. CDR3 nucleotides: TGCGCCAGCAGCCTACCTAGCGGGGGGATAGATACGCAGTATTTT.

The chain links TRBV5-1 to TRBJ1-2; D not certain. V lost 4 bases and J 6 bases, leaving 10 bases between the germline ends. This CDR3 spans 12 amino acids. Germline lookup yields CDR1 SGHRS and CDR2 YFSETQ. CDR3 region: CASSLPDDGYTF. The CDR3 DNA reads TGCGCCAGCAGCCTCCCTGACGATGGCTACACCTTC.

The V gene is TRBV7-2, the J gene TRBJ2-3; D is possibly TRBD2 (6 bases). Germline V gives CDR1 SGHTA, CDR2 FQGNSA. The CDR3 totals 14 residues. Trimming took off 5 bases at V and 5 bases at J, with 14 bases between the two ends. In nucleotides, the CDR3 is TGTGCCAGCAGCCCGTGGGGGGAGGAAGATACGCAGTATTTT. Its protein product is CASSPWGEEDTQYF.

The chain employs TRBV18 and TRBJ2-7, with D tentatively TRBD1 or TRBD2 (5 bases each). The CDR3 covers 16 residues. CDR1 and CDR2 (germline): KGHSH, LQKENI. The V gene lost 1 base and the J gene lost 3 bases, with 16 bases spanning the gap. This CDR3 reads CASSPQGTQTLYEQYF. In nucleotides, the CDR3 is TGTGCCAGCTCACCACAAGGGACCCAGACACTCTACGAGCAGTACTTC.

This clone has just one count. The rearrangement links TRBV5-6 to TRBJ2-5; 12 positions agree with TRBD2. The CDR3 loop spans 17 amino acids. Germline CDR1 and CDR2: SGHDT and YYEEEE. V trimming: 4 bases; J trimming: 4 bases; junction bases outside the gene matches: 11. The DNA for the CDR3 is TGTGCCAGCAGCACGACTAGCGGGGGTTATGTTCGAGAGACCCAGTACTTC. Its translation is CASSTTSGGYVRETQYF.

The chain is built from TRBV11-2 and TRBJ2-7; D gene ambiguous. The V gene lost 2 bases and the J gene lost 4 bases, with 12 bases spanning the gap. The germline V gene encodes CDR1 SGHAT and CDR2 FQNNGV. There are 14 residues in the CDR3. This CDR3 is CASSLYDTRYEQYF. CDR3 DNA: TGTGCCAGCAGCTTATACGACACTCGGTACGAGCAGTACTTC.